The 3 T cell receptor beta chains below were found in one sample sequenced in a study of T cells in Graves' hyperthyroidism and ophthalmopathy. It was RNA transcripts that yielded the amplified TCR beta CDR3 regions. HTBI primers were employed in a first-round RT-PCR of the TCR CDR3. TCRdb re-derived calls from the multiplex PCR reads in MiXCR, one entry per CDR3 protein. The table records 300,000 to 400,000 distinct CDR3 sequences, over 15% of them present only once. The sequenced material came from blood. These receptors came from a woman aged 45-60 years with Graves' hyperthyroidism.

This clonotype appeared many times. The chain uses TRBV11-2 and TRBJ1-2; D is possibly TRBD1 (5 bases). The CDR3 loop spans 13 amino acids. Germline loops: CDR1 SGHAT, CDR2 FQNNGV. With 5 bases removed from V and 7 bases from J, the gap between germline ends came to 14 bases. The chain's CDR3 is CASSRGVELGYTF. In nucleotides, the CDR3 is TGTGCCAGCAGCAGAGGGGTCGAGCTTGGCTACACCTTC.

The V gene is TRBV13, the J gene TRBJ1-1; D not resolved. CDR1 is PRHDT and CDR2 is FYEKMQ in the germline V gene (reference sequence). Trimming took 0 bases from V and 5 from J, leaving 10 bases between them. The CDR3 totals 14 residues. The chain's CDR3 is CASSLGLRNTEAFF. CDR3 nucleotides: TGTGCCAGCAGCTTAGGCCTGAGGAATACTGAAGCTTTCTTT.

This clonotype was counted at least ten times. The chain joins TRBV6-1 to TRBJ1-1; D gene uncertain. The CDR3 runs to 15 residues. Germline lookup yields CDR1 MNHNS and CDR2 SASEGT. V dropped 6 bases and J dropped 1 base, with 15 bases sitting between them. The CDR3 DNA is TGTGCCAGCAGCGAACCAGGCCGGTCGAACACTGAAGCTTTCTTT. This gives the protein CASSEPGRSNTEAFF.